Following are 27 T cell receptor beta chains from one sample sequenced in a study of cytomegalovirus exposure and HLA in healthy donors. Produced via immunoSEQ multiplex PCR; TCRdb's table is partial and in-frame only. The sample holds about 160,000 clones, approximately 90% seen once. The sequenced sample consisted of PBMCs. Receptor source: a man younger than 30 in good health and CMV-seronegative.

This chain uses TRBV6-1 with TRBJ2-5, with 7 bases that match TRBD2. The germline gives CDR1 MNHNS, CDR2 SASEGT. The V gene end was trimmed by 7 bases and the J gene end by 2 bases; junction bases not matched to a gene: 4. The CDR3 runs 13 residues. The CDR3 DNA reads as TGTGCCAGCAATGGGGGGGGACAAGAGACCCAGTACTTC. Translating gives CASNGGGQETQYF.

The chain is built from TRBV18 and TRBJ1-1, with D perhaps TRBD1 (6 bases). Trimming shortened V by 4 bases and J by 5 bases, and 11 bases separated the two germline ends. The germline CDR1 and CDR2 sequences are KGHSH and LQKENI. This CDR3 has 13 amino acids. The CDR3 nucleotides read TGTGCCAGCTCACTCACAGGGAGAACTGAAGCTTTCTTT. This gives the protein CASSLTGRTEAFF. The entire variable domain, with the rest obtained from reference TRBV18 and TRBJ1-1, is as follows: NAGVMQNPRHLVRRRGQEARLRCSPMKGHSHVYWYRQLPEEGLKFMVYLQKENIIDESGMPKERFSAEFPKEGPSILRIQQVVRGDSAAYFCASSLTGRTEAFFGQGTRLTVV.

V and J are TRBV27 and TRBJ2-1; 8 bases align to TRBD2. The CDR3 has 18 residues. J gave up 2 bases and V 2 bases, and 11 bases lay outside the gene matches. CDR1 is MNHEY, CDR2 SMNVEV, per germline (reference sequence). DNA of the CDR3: TGTGCCAGCAGTTTACTTGTTAGCGGGGTGTGGACCTACAATGAGCAGTTCTTC. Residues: CASSLLVSGVWTYNEQFF.

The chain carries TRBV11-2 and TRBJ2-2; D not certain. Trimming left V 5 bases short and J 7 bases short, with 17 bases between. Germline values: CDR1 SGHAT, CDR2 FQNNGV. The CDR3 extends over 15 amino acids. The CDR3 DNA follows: TGTGCCAGCAGCGAACAAGAATTTCAGGTCGGGGAGCTGTTTTTT. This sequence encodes CASSEQEFQVGELFF.

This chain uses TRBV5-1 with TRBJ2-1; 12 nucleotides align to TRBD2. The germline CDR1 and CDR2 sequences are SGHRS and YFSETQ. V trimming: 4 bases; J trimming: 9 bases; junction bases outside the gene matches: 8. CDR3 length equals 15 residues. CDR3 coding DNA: TGCGCCAGCAGCGCGACTAGCGGGAGTGACGGTGAGCAGTTCTTC. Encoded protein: CASSATSGSDGEQFF. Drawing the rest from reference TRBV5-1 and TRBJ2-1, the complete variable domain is KAGVTQTPRYLIKTRGQQVTLSCSPISGHRSVSWYQQTPGQGLQFLFEYFSETQRNKGNFPGRFSGRQFSNSRSEMNVSTLELGDSALYLCASSATSGSDGEQFFGPGTRLTVL.

CDR3 in amino acids: CAISESMRSTDTQYF. The CDR3 DNA follows: TGTGCCATCAGTGAGTCCATGAGGAGCACAGATACGCAGTATTTT. The chain has TRBV10-3 and TRBJ2-3, with unresolved D. CDR3 size: 15 residues. Trimming removed 0 bases from V and 0 bases from J, with 7 bases in between. Germline CDR1 and CDR2: ENHRY and SYGVKD.

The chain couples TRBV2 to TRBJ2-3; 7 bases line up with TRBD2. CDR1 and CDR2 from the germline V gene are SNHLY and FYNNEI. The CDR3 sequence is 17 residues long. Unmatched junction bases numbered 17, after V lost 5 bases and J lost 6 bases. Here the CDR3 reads CASSPEGPGLPSDTQYF. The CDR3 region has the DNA TGTGCCAGCAGTCCAGAGGGCCCGGGACTACCCTCCGATACGCAGTATTTT. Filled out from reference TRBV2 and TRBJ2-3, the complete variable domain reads EPEVTQTPSHQVTQMGQEVILRCVPISNHLYFYWYRQILGQKVEFLVSFYNNEISEKSEIFDDQFSVERPDGSNFTLKIRSTKLEDSAMYFCASSPEGPGLPSDTQYFGPGTRLTVL.

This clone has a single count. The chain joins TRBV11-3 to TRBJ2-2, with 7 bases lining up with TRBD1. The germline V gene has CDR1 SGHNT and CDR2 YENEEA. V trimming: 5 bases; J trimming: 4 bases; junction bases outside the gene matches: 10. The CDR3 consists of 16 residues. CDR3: CASSPRPGGVTGELFF. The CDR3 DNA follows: TGTGCCAGCAGCCCCCGCCCAGGGGGAGTCACCGGGGAGCTGTTTTTT.

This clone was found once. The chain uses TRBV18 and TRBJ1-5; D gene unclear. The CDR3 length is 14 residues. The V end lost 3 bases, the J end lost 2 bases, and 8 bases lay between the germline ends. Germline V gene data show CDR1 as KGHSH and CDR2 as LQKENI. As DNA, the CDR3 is TGTGCCAGCTCACCCGAGGGTGGCAATCAGCCCCAGCATTTT. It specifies CASSPEGGNQPQHF.

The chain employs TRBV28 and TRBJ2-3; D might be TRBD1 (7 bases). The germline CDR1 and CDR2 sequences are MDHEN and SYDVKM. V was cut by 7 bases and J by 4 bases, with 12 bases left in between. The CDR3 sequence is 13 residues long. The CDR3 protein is CASTPRGADTQYF. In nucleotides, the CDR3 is TGTGCCAGCACCCCCAGGGGGGCAGATACGCAGTATTTT.

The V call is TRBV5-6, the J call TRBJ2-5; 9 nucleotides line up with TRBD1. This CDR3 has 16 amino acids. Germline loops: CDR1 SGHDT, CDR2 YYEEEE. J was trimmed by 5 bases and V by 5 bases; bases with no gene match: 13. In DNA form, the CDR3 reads TGTGCCAGCAGTCACTTCGCGGGACAGGGTTTCGAGACCCAGTACTTC. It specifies CASSHFAGQGFETQYF.

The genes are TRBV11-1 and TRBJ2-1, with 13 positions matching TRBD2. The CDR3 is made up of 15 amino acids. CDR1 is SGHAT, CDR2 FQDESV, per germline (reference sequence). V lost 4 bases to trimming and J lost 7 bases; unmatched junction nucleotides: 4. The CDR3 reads CASSYGLAGENEQFF. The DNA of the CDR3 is TGTGCCAGCAGCTACGGACTAGCGGGGGAAAATGAGCAGTTCTTC.

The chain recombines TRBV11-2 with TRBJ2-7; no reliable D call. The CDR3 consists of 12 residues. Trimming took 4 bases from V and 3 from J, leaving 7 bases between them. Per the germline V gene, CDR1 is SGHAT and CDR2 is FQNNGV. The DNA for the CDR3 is TGTGCCAGCAGCTCATGGGACTACGAGCAGTACGTC. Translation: CASSSWDYEQYV.

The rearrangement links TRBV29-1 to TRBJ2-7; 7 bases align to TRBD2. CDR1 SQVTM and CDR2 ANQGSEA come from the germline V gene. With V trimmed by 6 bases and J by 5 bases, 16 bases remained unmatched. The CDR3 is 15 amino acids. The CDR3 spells CSVQTRAGRENEQYF. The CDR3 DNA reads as TGCAGCGTCCAGACTAGGGCAGGGAGGGAAAACGAGCAGTACTTC.

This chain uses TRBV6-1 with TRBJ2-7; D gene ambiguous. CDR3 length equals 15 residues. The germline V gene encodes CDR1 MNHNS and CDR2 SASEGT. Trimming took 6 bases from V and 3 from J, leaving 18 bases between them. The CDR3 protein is CASRPPYQGVYEQYF. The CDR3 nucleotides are TGTGCCAGCAGGCCCCCGTATCAAGGAGTCTACGAGCAGTACTTC.

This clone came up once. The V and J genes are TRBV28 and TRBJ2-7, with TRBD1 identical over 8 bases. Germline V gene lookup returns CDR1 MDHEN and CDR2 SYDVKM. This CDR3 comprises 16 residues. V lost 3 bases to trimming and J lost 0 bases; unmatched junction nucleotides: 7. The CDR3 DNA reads TGTGCCAGCAGTTTCCCCGACAGGGGAGGCTCCTACGAGCAGTACTTC. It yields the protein CASSFPDRGGSYEQYF. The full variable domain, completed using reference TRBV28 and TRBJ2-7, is DVKVTQSSRYLVKRTGEKVFLECVQDMDHENMFWYRQDPGLGLRLIYFSYDVKMKEKGDIPEGYSVSREKKERFSLILESASTNQTSMYLCASSFPDRGGSYEQYFGPGTRLTVT.

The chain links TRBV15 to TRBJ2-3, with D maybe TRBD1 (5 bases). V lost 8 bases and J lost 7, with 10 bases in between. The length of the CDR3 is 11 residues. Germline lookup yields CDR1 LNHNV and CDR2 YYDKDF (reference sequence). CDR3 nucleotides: TGTGCCACCTCAAAGGGGAATACGCAGTATTTT. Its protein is CATSKGNTQYF.

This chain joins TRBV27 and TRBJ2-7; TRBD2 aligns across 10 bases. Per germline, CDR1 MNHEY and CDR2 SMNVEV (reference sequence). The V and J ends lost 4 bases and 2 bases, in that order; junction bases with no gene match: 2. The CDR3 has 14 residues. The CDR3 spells CASSSGLATYEQYF. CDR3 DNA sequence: TGTGCCAGCAGTTCGGGACTAGCGACCTACGAGCAGTACTTC.

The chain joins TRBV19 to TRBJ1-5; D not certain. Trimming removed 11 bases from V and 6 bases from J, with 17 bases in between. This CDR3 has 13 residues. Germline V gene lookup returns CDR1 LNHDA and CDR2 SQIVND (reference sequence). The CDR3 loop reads CAASATERQPQHF. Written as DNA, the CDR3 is TGTGCCGCATCAGCTACGGAGCGTCAGCCCCAGCATTTT.

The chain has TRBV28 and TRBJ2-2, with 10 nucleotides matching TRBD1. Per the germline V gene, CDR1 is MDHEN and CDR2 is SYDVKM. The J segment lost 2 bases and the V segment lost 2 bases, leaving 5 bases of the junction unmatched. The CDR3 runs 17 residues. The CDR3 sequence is CASSLGGQGINTGELFF. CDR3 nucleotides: TGTGCCAGCAGTTTAGGGGGACAGGGGATTAACACCGGGGAGCTGTTTTTT. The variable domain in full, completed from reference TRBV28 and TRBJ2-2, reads DVKVTQSSRYLVKRTGEKVFLECVQDMDHENMFWYRQDPGLGLRLIYFSYDVKMKEKGDIPEGYSVSREKKERFSLILESASTNQTSMYLCASSLGGQGINTGELFFGEGSRLTVL.

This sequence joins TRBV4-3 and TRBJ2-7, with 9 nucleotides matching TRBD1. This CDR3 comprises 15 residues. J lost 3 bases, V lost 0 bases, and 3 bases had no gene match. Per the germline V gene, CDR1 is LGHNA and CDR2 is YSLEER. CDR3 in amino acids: CASSQDLDRGYEQYF. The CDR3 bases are TGCGCCAGCAGCCAAGATCTGGACAGGGGCTACGAGCAGTACTTC.

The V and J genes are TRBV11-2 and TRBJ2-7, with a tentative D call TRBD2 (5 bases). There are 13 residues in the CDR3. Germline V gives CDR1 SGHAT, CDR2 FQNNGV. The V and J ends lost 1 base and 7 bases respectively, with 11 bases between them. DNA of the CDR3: TGTGCCAGCAGCTTAGGAGGGCCAGTTGAGCAGTACTTC. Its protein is CASSLGGPVEQYF. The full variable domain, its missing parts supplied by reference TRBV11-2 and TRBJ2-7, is EAGVAQSPRYKIIEKRQSVAFWCNPISGHATLYWYQQILGQGPKLLIQFQNNGVVDDSQLPKDRFSAERLKGVDSTLKIQPAKLEDSAVYLCASSLGGPVEQYFGPGTRLTVT.

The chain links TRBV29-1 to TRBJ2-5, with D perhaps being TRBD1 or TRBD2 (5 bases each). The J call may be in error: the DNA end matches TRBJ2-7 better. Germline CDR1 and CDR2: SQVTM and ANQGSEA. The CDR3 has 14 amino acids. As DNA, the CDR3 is TGCAGCGTTCTGATGGGGGTAAGGGACTACGAGCAGTACTTC. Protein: CSVLMGVRDYEQYF.

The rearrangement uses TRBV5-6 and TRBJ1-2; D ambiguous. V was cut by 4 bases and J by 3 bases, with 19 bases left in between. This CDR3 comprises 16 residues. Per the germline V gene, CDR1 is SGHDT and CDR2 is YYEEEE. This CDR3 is CASSLMTVGKYYGYTF. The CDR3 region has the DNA TGTGCCAGCAGCCTGATGACTGTGGGTAAATACTATGGCTACACCTTC.

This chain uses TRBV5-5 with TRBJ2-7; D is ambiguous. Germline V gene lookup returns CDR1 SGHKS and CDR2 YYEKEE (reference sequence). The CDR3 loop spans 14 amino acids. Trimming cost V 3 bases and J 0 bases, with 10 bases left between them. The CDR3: CASSYQQSSYEQYF. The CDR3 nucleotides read TGTGCCAGCAGCTACCAACAAAGCTCCTACGAGCAGTACTTC.

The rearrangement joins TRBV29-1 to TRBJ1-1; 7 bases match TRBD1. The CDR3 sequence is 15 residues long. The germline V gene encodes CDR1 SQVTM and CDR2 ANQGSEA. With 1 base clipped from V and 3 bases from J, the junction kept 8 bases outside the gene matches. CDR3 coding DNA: TGCAGCGTTGAAGGTGGAGCGGACAGGTACACTGAAGCTTTCTTT. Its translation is CSVEGGADRYTEAFF.

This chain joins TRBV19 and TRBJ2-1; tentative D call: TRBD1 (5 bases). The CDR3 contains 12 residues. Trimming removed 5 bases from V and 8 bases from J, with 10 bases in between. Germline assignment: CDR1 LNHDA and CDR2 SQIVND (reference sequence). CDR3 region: CASSLGLYEQFF. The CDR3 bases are TGTGCCAGTAGTTTGGGGCTGTATGAGCAGTTCTTC.